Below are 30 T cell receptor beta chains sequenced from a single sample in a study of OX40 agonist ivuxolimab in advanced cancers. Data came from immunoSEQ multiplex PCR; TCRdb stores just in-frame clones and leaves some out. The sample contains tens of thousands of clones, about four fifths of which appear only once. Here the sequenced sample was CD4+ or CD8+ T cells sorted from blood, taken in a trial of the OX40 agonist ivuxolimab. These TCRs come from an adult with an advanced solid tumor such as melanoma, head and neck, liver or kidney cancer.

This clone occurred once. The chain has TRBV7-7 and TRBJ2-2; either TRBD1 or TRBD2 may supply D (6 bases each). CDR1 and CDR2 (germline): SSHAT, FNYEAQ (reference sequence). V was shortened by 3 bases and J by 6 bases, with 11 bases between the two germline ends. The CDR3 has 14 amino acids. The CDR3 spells CASSLTGGAGELFF. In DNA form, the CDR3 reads TGTGCCAGCAGCTTGACAGGAGGGGCCGGGGAGCTGTTTTTT. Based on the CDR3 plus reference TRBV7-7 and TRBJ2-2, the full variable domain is GAGVSQSPRYKVTKRGQDVTLRCDPISSHATLYWYQQALGQGPEFLTYFNYEAQPDKSGLPSDRFSAERPEGSISTLTIQRTEQRDSAMYRCASSLTGGAGELFFGEGSRLTVL.

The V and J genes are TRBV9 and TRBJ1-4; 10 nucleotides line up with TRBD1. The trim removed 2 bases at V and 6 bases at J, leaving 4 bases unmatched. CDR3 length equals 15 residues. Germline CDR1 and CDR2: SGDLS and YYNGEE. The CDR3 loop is CASSVTGGSDEKLFF. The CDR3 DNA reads TGTGCCAGCAGCGTGACAGGGGGCTCGGATGAAAAACTGTTTTTT.

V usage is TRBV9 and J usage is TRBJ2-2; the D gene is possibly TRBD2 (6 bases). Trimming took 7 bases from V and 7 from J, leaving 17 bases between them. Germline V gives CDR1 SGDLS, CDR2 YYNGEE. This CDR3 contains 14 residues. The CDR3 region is CASSRRELNGELFF. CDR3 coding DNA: TGTGCCAGCTCCCGGCGGGAATTAAACGGGGAGCTGTTTTTT.

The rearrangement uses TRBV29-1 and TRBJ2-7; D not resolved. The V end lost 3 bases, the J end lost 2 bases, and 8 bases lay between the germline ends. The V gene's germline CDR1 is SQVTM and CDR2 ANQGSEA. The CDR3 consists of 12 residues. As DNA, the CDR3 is TGCAGCGTTGAGGGTAAGGCCTACGAGCAGTACTTC. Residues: CSVEGKAYEQYF.

CDR3 bases: TGTGCCAGCAGCCAAGATCTTGGGTCGCGGACCGGGGAGCTGTTTTTT. Encoded protein: CASSQDLGSRTGELFF. This sequence joins TRBV14 and TRBJ2-2; D is unclear. V was shortened by 0 bases and J by 5 bases, with 13 bases between the two germline ends. CDR3 length: 16 residues. Germline V gene sequence: CDR1 SGHDN, CDR2 FVKESK.

CDR3 bases: TGTGCCAGCAGTTACGACAGCGACTACGAGCAGTACTTC. It specifies CASSYDSDYEQYF. The V gene is TRBV6-6, the J gene TRBJ2-7, with a tentative D call TRBD1 (5 bases). V was cut by 2 bases and J by 3 bases, with 8 bases left in between. The CDR3 spans 13 residues. Germline V CDR1 and CDR2: MNHNY, SVGAGI (reference sequence).

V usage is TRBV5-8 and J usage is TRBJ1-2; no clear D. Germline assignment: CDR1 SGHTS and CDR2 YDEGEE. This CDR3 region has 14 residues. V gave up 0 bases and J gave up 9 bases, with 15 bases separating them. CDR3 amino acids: CASSLGSGFGSYTF. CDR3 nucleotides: TGTGCCAGCAGCTTGGGGAGCGGTTTTGGGAGCTACACCTTC.

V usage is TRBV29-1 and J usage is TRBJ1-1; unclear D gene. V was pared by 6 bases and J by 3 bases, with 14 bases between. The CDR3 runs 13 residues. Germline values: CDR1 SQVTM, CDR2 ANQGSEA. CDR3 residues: CSVRAHGDTEAFF. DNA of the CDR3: TGCAGCGTGCGGGCCCACGGGGACACTGAAGCTTTCTTT.

The CDR3 nucleotides read TGTGCCAGCAGTTTAGGGAGGACTGAAGCTTTCTTT. Amino acid sequence: CASSLGRTEAFF. The chain uses TRBV6-6 and TRBJ1-1; D unclear. CDR1 and CDR2 from the germline V gene are MNHNY and SVGAGI (reference sequence). The CDR3 contains 12 residues. Trimming took off 4 bases at V and 5 bases at J, with 8 bases between the two ends.

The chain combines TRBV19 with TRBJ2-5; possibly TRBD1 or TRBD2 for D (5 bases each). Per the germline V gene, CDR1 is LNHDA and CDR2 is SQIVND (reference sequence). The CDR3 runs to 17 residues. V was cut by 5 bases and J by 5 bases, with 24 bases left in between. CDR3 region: CASSDPRGVGRRETQYF. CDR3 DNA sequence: TGTGCCAGTAGTGACCCACGGGGAGTGGGGCGCCGGGAGACCCAGTACTTC. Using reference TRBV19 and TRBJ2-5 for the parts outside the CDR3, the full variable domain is DGGITQSPKYLFRKEGQNVTLSCEQNLNHDAMYWYRQDPGQGLRLIYYSQIVNDFQKGDIAEGYSVSREKKESFPLTVTSAQKNPTAFYLCASSDPRGVGRRETQYFGPGTRLLVL.

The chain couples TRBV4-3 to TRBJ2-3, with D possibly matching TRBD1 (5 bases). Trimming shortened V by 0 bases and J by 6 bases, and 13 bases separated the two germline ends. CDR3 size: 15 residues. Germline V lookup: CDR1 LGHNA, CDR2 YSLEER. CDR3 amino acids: CASSQEGRGWDTQYF. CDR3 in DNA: TGCGCCAGCAGCCAAGAGGGTAGGGGTTGGGATACGCAGTATTTT.

The CDR3 nucleotides read TGTGCCAGCAGCTGGGGAGGGGGGAGCAATCAGCCCCAGCATTTT. Protein: CASSWGGGSNQPQHF. The chain combines TRBV5-4 with TRBJ1-5; tentative D call: TRBD1 (6 bases). The germline V and J ends were trimmed by 3 bases and 1 base, with 11 bases remaining between them. This CDR3 is 15 amino acids long. Germline values: CDR1 SGHNT, CDR2 YYREEE (reference sequence).

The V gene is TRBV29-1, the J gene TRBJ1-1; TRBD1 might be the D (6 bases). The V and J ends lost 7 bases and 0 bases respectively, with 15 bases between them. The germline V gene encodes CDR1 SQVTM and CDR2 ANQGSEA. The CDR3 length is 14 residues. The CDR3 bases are TGCAGCGGTCGGGACACGATTATGAACACTGAAGCTTTCTTT. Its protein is CSGRDTIMNTEAFF.

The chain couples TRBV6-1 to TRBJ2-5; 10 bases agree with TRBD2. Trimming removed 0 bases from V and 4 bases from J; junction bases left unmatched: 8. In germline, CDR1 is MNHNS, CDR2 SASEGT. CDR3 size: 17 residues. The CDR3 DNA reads TGTGCCAGCAGTGAAGCGCTGTCTAGCGGGAGTAGAGAGACCCAGTACTTC. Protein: CASSEALSSGSRETQYF.

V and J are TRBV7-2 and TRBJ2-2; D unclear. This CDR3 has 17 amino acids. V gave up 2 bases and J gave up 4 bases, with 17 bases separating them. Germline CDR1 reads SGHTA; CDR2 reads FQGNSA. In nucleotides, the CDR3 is TGTGCCAGCAGCTTAAAAATCCGACCAGAACGCACCGGGGAGCTGTTTTTT. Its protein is CASSLKIRPERTGELFF.

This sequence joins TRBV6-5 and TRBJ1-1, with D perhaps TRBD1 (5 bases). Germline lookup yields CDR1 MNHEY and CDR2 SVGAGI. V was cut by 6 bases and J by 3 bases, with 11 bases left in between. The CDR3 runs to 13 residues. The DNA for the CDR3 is TGTGCCAGCAGAGTCAGGGAGTACACTGAAGCTTTCTTT. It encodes CASRVREYTEAFF.

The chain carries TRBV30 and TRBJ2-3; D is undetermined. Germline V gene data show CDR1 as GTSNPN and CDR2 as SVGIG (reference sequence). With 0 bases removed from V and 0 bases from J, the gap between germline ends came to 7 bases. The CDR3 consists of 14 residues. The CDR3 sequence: CAWSVRKSTDTQYF. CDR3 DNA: TGTGCCTGGAGTGTGCGGAAGAGCACAGATACGCAGTATTTT.

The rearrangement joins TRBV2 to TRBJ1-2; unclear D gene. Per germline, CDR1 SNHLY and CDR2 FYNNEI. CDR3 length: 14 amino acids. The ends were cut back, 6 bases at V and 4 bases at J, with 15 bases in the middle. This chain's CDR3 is CASRGLPGSYGYTF. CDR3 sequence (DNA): TGTGCCAGCAGAGGTCTTCCGGGCTCCTATGGCTACACCTTC.

Here the CDR3 reads CAWTGTSTRTQYF. The CDR3 DNA is TGTGCCTGGACGGGGACTTCCACGAGGACGCAGTATTTT. The chain couples TRBV30 to TRBJ2-3; TRBD2 might be the D (6 bases). The CDR3 covers 13 residues. Germline CDR1 GTSNPN, CDR2 SVGIG (reference sequence). Trimming took 4 bases from V and 9 from J, leaving 17 bases between them.

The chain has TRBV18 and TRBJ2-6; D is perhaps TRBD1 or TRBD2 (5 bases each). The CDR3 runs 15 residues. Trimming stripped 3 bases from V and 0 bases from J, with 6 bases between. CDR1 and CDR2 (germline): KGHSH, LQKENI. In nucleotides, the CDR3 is TGTGCCAGCTCACCGGGGGTCTCTGGGGCCAACGTCCTGACTTTC. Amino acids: CASSPGVSGANVLTF.

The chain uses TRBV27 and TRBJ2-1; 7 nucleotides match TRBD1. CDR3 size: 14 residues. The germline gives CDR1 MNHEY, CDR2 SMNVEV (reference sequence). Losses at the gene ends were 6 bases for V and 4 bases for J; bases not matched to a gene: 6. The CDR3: CASRQGFGYNEQFF. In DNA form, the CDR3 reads TGTGCCAGCAGACAGGGGTTTGGATACAATGAGCAGTTCTTC.

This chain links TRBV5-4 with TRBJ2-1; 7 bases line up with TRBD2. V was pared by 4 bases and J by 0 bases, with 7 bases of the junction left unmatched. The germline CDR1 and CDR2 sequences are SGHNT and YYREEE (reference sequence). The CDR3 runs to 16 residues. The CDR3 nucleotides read TGTGCCAGCAGCCCCCCTCCTAGCGGCTCCTACAATGAGCAGTTCTTC. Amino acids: CASSPPPSGSYNEQFF.

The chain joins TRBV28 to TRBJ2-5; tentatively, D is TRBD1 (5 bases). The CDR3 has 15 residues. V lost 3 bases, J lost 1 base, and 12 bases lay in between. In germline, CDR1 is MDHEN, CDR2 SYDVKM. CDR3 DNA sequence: TGTGCCAGCAGTTTGGGAAGGGGCCGCCAAGAGACCCAGTACTTC. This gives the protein CASSLGRGRQETQYF.

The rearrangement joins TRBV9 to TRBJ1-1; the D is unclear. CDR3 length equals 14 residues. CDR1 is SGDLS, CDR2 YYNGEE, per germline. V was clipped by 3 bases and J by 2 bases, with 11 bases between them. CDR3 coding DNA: TGTGCCAGCAGCGGAGCACGACCCAACACTGAAGCTTTCTTT. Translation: CASSGARPNTEAFF.

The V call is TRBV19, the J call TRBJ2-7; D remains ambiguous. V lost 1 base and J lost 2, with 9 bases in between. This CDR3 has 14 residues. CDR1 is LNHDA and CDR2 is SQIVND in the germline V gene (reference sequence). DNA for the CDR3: TGTGCCAGTAGTATAGTTCCAGGAACCTACGAGCAGTACTTC. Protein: CASSIVPGTYEQYF. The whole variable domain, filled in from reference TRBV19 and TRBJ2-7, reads DGGITQSPKYLFRKEGQNVTLSCEQNLNHDAMYWYRQDPGQGLRLIYYSQIVNDFQKGDIAEGYSVSREKKESFPLTVTSAQKNPTAFYLCASSIVPGTYEQYFGPGTRLTVT.

The CDR3 DNA reads as TGTGCCACCAGCAACCTTGCGGGAAGTAGTGATGAGCAGTTCTTC. The encoded protein is CATSNLAGSSDEQFF. The rearrangement joins TRBV15 to TRBJ2-1, with D perhaps matching TRBD2 (6 bases). V shed 4 bases and J shed 8 bases, with 18 bases lying between them. This CDR3 has 15 residues. From germline, CDR1 is LNHNV and CDR2 YYDKDF (reference sequence).

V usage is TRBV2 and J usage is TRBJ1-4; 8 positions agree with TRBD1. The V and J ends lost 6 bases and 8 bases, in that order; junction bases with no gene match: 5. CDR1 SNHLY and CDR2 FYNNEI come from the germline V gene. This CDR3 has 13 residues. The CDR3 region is CASRGTGWEKLFF. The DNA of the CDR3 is TGTGCCAGCAGGGGGACAGGTTGGGAAAAACTGTTTTTT.

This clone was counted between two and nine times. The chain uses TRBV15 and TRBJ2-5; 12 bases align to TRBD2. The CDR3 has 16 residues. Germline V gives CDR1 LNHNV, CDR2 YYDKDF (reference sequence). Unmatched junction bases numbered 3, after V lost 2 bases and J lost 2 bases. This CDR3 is CATSRRTSGVQETQYF. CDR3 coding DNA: TGTGCCACCAGCAGAAGGACTAGCGGGGTACAAGAGACCCAGTACTTC. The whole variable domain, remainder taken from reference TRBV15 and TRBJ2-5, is DAMVIQNPRYQVTQFGKPVTLSCSQTLNHNVMYWYQQKSSQAPKLLFHYYDKDFNNEADTPDNFQSRRPNTSFCFLDIRSPGLGDTAMYLCATSRRTSGVQETQYFGPGTRLLVL.

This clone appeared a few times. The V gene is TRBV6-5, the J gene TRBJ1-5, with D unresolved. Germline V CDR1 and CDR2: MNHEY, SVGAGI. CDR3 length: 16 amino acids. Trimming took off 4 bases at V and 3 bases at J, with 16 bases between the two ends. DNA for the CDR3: TGTGCCAGCAGTTCCTCGACGGCCCAATACAATCAGCCCCAGCATTTT. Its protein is CASSSSTAQYNQPQHF.

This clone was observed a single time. CDR3: CASRRDRRTGELFF. DNA for the CDR3: TGTGCCAGCCGAAGGGACAGAAGGACCGGGGAGCTGTTTTTT. This chain joins TRBV19 and TRBJ2-2; 7 positions match TRBD1. Trimming removed 9 bases from V and 5 bases from J; junction bases left unmatched: 9. The CDR3 length is 14 residues. The germline CDR1 and CDR2 sequences are LNHDA and SQIVND (reference sequence). Combining the CDR3 with reference TRBV19 and TRBJ2-2 gives the whole variable domain DGGITQSPKYLFRKEGQNVTLSCEQNLNHDAMYWYRQDPGQGLRLIYYSQIVNDFQKGDIAEGYSVSREKKESFPLTVTSAQKNPTAFYLCASRRDRRTGELFFGEGSRLTVL.